Listed below are T cell receptor beta chains from one sample, sequenced in a study of T cells after yellow fever vaccination. One entry per CDR3 protein results from TCRdb running MiXCR on the 5' RACE reads. This table holds some 320,000 distinct CDR3 sequences, approximately 12% found once. Sample: CD4+ T cells sorted from PBMCs, taken 45 days after the yellow fever booster vaccination. The origin of the receptors is a young man who received the YFV17D yellow fever vaccine. CDR3s leave out the opening cysteine and the closing phenylalanine or tryptophan. The order of the fields is CDR3 protein, CDR3 length, V gene.

CDR3aa: SARVQGAHGTQY
len: 12
v_gene: TRBV20-1

CDR3aa: ASRVRGGTDTQY
len: 12
v_gene: TRBV5-1

CDR3aa: ASSPPNGTLYNSPLH
len: 15
v_gene: TRBV18

CDR3aa: ASSLGGVADTQY
len: 12
v_gene: TRBV5-1

CDR3aa: ATNRQNSAEAF
len: 11
v_gene: TRBV18

CDR3aa: ASRMGQGPTEAF
len: 12
v_gene: TRBV7-2

CDR3aa: SAREAGRIDTEAF
len: 13
v_gene: TRBV20-1

CDR3aa: ASSQAIAGGYNEQF
len: 14
v_gene: TRBV4-3

CDR3aa: ASSLDLGSSEQF
len: 12
v_gene: TRBV5-4

CDR3aa: ASSFPGQGNLRLF
len: 13
v_gene: TRBV3-1

CDR3aa: ASSLVTAGTGVYNEQF
len: 16
v_gene: TRBV7-2

CDR3aa: ASAPLEASGYT
len: 11
v_gene: TRBV7-2

CDR3aa: ASSEGRGNSGANVLT
len: 15
v_gene: TRBV2

CDR3aa: ASSQESREQY
len: 10
v_gene: TRBV3-1

CDR3aa: ASRTPALNTGELF
len: 13
v_gene: TRBV5-1

CDR3aa: ASSRGAGGAEKLF
len: 13
v_gene: TRBV27

CDR3aa: ASSSRFRGGWKPQH
len: 14
v_gene: TRBV12-3/TRBV12-4

CDR3aa: SARGTGASPLH
len: 11
v_gene: TRBV20-1

CDR3aa: ASSLEFRGAFNEQF
len: 14
v_gene: TRBV5-1

CDR3aa: ASKNPLSYEQY
len: 11
v_gene: TRBV5-1

CDR3aa: ASSFAWGPTISGYT
len: 14
v_gene: TRBV7-9

CDR3aa: ASSFYIRGPMNTEAF
len: 15
v_gene: TRBV5-6

CDR3aa: ASSLFGFSGGARDTQY
len: 16
v_gene: TRBV7-2

CDR3aa: ASRRVYNTDTQY
len: 12
v_gene: TRBV27

CDR3aa: ASSPWRGARGNEQF
len: 14
v_gene: TRBV11-2

CDR3aa: ATSPGNSPLH
len: 10
v_gene: TRBV10-2

CDR3aa: ASSPEGPYNSPLH
len: 13
v_gene: TRBV5-6

CDR3aa: ASSFSGPLTDTQY
len: 13
v_gene: TRBV7-2

CDR3aa: ASKSREQRYEQY
len: 12
v_gene: TRBV12-3/TRBV12-4

CDR3aa: ASSLEAGGSADTQY
len: 14
v_gene: TRBV5-1

CDR3aa: ATSDAGTSGLEQF
len: 13
v_gene: TRBV24-1

CDR3aa: ASSQDRDRVLTVSYGYT
len: 17
v_gene: TRBV4-1

CDR3aa: ASSQGEGKAF
len: 10
v_gene: TRBV3-1

CDR3aa: ASSLGLGTGELF
len: 12
v_gene: TRBV27

CDR3aa: ASSPTGHGGAGELF
len: 14
v_gene: TRBV7-3

CDR3aa: AWSGGGFNEQF
len: 11
v_gene: TRBV30

CDR3aa: ASSLRGGRYHSPLH
len: 14
v_gene: TRBV2

CDR3aa: ASSEKAYSNYGYT
len: 13
v_gene: TRBV25-1

CDR3aa: ASSLGRGISTDTQY
len: 14
v_gene: TRBV11-2

CDR3aa: ASSQDRDTRGNTQY
len: 14
v_gene: TRBV4-1

CDR3aa: ASTLNTDTQY
len: 10
v_gene: TRBV5-1

CDR3aa: ASSLGAGAEGEQF
len: 13
v_gene: TRBV7-7

CDR3aa: ASSSGTPNEKLF
len: 12
v_gene: TRBV18

CDR3aa: ASSVDPAANT
len: 10
v_gene: TRBV2

CDR3aa: SVAGQGGTSITWQY
len: 14
v_gene: TRBV29-1

CDR3aa: ASSGQAGETQY
len: 11
v_gene: TRBV12-3/TRBV12-4

CDR3aa: ASSTGTGAF
len: 9
v_gene: TRBV5-6

CDR3aa: ASSEAEGWQPQH
len: 12
v_gene: TRBV2

CDR3aa: ASTLGGTSSYEQY
len: 13
v_gene: TRBV6-2/TRBV6-3

CDR3aa: ASSTPRTDTQY
len: 11
v_gene: TRBV5-1